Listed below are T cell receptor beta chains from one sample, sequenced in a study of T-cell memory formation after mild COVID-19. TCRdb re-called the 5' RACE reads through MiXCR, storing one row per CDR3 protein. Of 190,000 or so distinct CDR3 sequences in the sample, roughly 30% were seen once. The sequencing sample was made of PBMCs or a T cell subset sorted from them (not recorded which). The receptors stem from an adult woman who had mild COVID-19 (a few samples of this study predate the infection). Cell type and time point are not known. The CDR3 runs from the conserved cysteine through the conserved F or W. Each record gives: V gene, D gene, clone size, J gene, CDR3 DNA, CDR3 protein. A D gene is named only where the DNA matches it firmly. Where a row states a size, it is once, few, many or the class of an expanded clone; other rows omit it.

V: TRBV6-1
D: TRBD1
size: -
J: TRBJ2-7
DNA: TGTGCCAGCAGTGGTGGGACAGGGCACTACGAGCAGTACTTC
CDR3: CASSGGTGHYEQYF

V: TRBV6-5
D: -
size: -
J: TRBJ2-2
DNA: TGTGCCAGCAGTTACTCGATCCGGGTTGGCACCGGGGAGCTGTTTTTT
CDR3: CASSYSIRVGTGELFF

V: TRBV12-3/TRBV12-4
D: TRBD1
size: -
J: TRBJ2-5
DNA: TGTGCCAGCAGTTTACGGGACAGGGTGGAAGAGACCCAGTACTTC
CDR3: CASSLRDRVEETQYF

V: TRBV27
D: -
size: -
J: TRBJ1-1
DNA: TGTGCCAGCAGTTTATCTATTACGCTTAACACTGAAGCTTTCTTT
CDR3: CASSLSITLNTEAFF

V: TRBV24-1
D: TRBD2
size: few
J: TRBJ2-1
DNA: TGTGCCACCAGTGAAATAGCGGGAGGGAATGAGCAGTTCTTC
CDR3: CATSEIAGGNEQFF

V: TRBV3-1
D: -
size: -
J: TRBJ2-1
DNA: TGTGCCAGCAGCCACCCTTTCGGGGGTCGTTCTAATGAGCAGTTCTTC
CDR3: CASSHPFGGRSNEQFF

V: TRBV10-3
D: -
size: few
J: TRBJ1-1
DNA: TGTGCCATCAGTGAGGGCGTCGGCACTGAAGCTTTCTTT
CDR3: CAISEGVGTEAFF

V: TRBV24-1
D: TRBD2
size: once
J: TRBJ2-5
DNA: TGTGCCACCAGTGATCCCCTCCCCCTAGCGGGAGAGGAGACCCAGTACTTC
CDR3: CATSDPLPLAGEETQYF

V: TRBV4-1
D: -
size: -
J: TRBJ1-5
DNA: TGCGCCAGCAGCCAAGCCTCTGGACAGCTCAATCAGCCCCAGCATTTT
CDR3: CASSQASGQLNQPQHF

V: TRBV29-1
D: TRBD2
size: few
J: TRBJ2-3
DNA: TGCAGCGTTCGGACTAGCGGGGGCACAGATACGCAGTATTTT
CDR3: CSVRTSGGTDTQYF